The 20 T cell receptor beta chains presented below share a single source sample, sequenced in a study of blood T cell repertoires in COVID-19. Produced via immunoSEQ multiplex PCR; TCRdb's table is partial and in-frame only. The data hold about 29,000 clones, with roughly 87% observed a single time. Sequencing was carried out using peripheral blood. These TCRs come from a human donor in a cohort sampled during active COVID-19.

The chain joins TRBV4-3 to TRBJ2-5; a weak D match, TRBD2 (7 bases). In germline, CDR1 is LGHNA, CDR2 YSLEER. The CDR3 has 13 residues. Trimming removed 0 bases at V and 9 bases at J, with 11 bases between. The CDR3 protein is CASSQDTGGPQYF. CDR3 bases: TGCGCCAGCAGCCAAGATACCGGGGGGCCCCAGTACTTC.

The chain links TRBV24-1 to TRBJ2-1; 7 nucleotides agree with TRBD1. The CDR3 extends over 18 amino acids. Germline V CDR1 and CDR2: KGHDR, SFDVKD. V was clipped by 0 bases and J by 9 bases; unmatched bases: 16. CDR3 protein: CATSDLTPEQGLLGEQFF. DNA of the CDR3: TGTGCCACCAGTGATTTGACTCCGGAACAGGGGCTCTTGGGTGAGCAGTTCTTC.

The gene calls are TRBV19 and TRBJ2-1; D possibly corresponds to TRBD2 (7 bases). Trimming cost V 5 bases and J 4 bases, with 12 bases left between them. The CDR3 is 14 amino acids. Germline CDR1 is LNHDA and CDR2 is SQIVND (reference sequence). As DNA, the CDR3 is TGTGCCAGTAGTGGGGGGGCATGGTACAATGAGCAGTTCTTC. It translates to CASSGGAWYNEQFF.

This clone appeared a few times. J is TRBJ2-2 and V is TRBV30, with 9 nucleotides matching TRBD1. Germline loops: CDR1 GTSNPN, CDR2 SVGIG (reference sequence). This CDR3 has 16 amino acids. After removal of 5 bases from V and 1 base from J, the junction contained 8 bases not matched to a gene. CDR3 loop: CAWRTRDRVNTGELFF. The CDR3 region has the DNA TGTGCCTGGCGAACACGGGACAGGGTGAACACCGGGGAGCTGTTTTTT.

This rearrangement joins TRBV5-1 to TRBJ2-1, with a tentative D call TRBD1 (7 bases). This CDR3 spans 19 amino acids. Germline values: CDR1 SGHRS, CDR2 YFSETQ. Trimming removed 0 bases at V and 1 base at J, with 20 bases between. The CDR3 loop is CASSLAGTGAGLSYNEQFF. In DNA form, the CDR3 reads TGCGCCAGCAGCTTGGCCGGAACAGGGGCGGGGTTATCCTACAATGAGCAGTTCTTC.

This chain uses TRBV30 with TRBJ1-5; no clear D. V was clipped by 3 bases and J by 6 bases, with 12 bases between them. This CDR3 region has 13 residues. Per the germline V gene, CDR1 is GTSNPN and CDR2 is SVGIG (reference sequence). The CDR3 nucleotides read TGTGCCTGGAGCGGCCCGGAGGGTCAGCCCCAGCATTTT. This encodes CAWSGPEGQPQHF. Using reference TRBV30 and TRBJ1-5 for the parts outside the CDR3, the full variable domain is SQTIHQWPATLVQPVGSPLSLECTVEGTSNPNLYWYRQAAGRGLQLLFYSVGIGQISSEVPQNLSASRPQDRQFILSSKKLLLSDSGFYLCAWSGPEGQPQHFGDGTRLSIL.

The chain uses TRBV5-5 and TRBJ1-5; TRBD1 is a possible D gene (5 bases). The CDR3 is 15 residues long. In germline, CDR1 is SGHKS, CDR2 YYEKEE (reference sequence). Trimming shortened V by 2 bases and J by 1 base, and 10 bases separated the two germline ends. The CDR3 nucleotides read TGTGCCAGCAGCTTATGGGAGGGGAGCAATCAGCCCCAGCATTTT. It yields the protein CASSLWEGSNQPQHF.

This chain connects TRBV14 to TRBJ2-7; TRBD1 aligns across 9 bases. Germline CDR1 SGHDN, CDR2 FVKESK. Losses at the gene ends were 4 bases for V and 0 bases for J; bases not matched to a gene: 4. The CDR3 covers 15 residues. The DNA for the CDR3 is TGTGCCAGCAGCCGGGGACAGGGAAGCTCCTACGAGCAGTACTTC. Its protein is CASSRGQGSSYEQYF.

The J gene is TRBJ2-5, the V gene TRBV27; TRBD2 aligns across 7 bases. There are 15 residues in the CDR3. The germline gives CDR1 MNHEY, CDR2 SMNVEV (reference sequence). The junction had 6 bases not matched to a gene; V was cut back by 0 bases and J by 5 bases. CDR3 nucleotides: TGTGCCAGCAGTTTATCGCGGGGAGGGAAGGAGACCCAGTACTTC. Protein: CASSLSRGGKETQYF.

This clone has just one count. V is TRBV6-2 or TRBV6-3 and J is TRBJ2-5; D remains ambiguous. CDR3 length equals 13 residues. The germline CDR1 and CDR2 sequences are MNHEY and SVGEGT. V lost 2 bases and J 5 bases, leaving 9 bases between the germline ends. CDR3 bases: TGTGCCAGCAGTTACAGGAGCTTGGAGACCCAGTACTTC. This codes for CASSYRSLETQYF.

This sequence joins TRBV27 and TRBJ1-1, with D unresolved. There are 18 residues in the CDR3. V gave up 0 bases and J gave up 0 bases, with 17 bases separating them. Per the germline V gene, CDR1 is MNHEY and CDR2 is SMNVEV (reference sequence). CDR3 amino acids: CASSLSGWRVRMNTEAFF. CDR3 nucleotide sequence: TGTGCCAGCAGTTTATCAGGCTGGCGGGTTAGGATGAACACTGAAGCTTTCTTT.

This chain joins TRBV7-9 and TRBJ2-3; D is possibly TRBD1 (5 bases). The germline V gene encodes CDR1 SEHNR and CDR2 FQNEAQ (reference sequence). Trimming cost V 2 bases and J 2 bases, with 14 bases left between them. This CDR3 has 16 amino acids. The CDR3 sequence: CASSLIRQGPTDTQYF. The CDR3 nucleotides read TGTGCCAGCAGCTTAATTAGGCAGGGCCCCACAGATACGCAGTATTTT.

The gene calls are TRBV3-1 (or the pseudogene TRBV3-2) and TRBJ1-3; D gene uncertain. There are 15 residues in the CDR3. V lost 4 bases, J lost 0 bases, and 10 bases lay in between. From germline, CDR1 is LGHDT and CDR2 YNNKEL (reference sequence). This CDR3 is CASSLGGGSGNTIYF. CDR3 bases: TGTGCCAGCAGCCTCGGAGGTGGCTCTGGAAACACCATATATTTT.

This clone was counted between two and nine times. J is TRBJ2-7 and V is TRBV6-2 or TRBV6-3; 7 bases are shared with TRBD1. Per the germline V gene, CDR1 is MNHEY and CDR2 is SVGEGT. The CDR3 contains 14 residues. With 6 bases clipped from V and 0 bases from J, the junction kept 5 bases outside the gene matches. CDR3 protein: CASSTQGVSYEQYF. In DNA, the CDR3 is TGTGCCAGCAGCACCCAGGGGGTCTCCTACGAGCAGTACTTC.

The chain carries TRBV19 and TRBJ2-6; 12 bases line up with TRBD1. The CDR3 spans 17 residues. The V gene's germline CDR1 is LNHDA and CDR2 SQIVND (reference sequence). The V gene end was trimmed by 4 bases and the J gene end by 4 bases; junction bases not matched to a gene: 5. As DNA, the CDR3 is TGTGCCAGTAGTACAGGGACAGGGGGCGGGGGGGCCAACGTCCTGACTTTC. It encodes CASSTGTGGGGANVLTF.

This clone appeared once. The chain combines TRBV18 with TRBJ1-2, with 7 nucleotides matching TRBD1. Germline-derived CDR1 and CDR2 are KGHSH and LQKENI. V was pared by 5 bases and J by 4 bases, with 10 bases of the junction left unmatched. This CDR3 has 15 residues. The chain's CDR3 is CASSGGQTSGYGYTF. CDR3 coding DNA: TGTGCCAGCTCAGGGGGACAGACCTCGGGCTATGGCTACACCTTC. Full variable domain (rest looked up from reference TRBV18 and TRBJ1-2): NAGVMQNPRHLVRRRGQEARLRCSPMKGHSHVYWYRQLPEEGLKFMVYLQKENIIDESGMPKERFSAEFPKEGPSILRIQQVVRGDSAAYFCASSGGQTSGYGYTFGSGTRLTVV.

The chain couples TRBV19 to TRBJ2-4; 11 nucleotides match TRBD2. V trimming: 4 bases; J trimming: 0 bases; junction bases outside the gene matches: 8. This CDR3 region has 18 residues. Germline CDR1 reads LNHDA; CDR2 reads SQIVND (reference sequence). Here the CDR3 reads CASSTYGTSGIAKNIQYF. The CDR3 DNA sequence: TGTGCCAGTAGTACCTATGGGACTAGCGGCATAGCCAAAAACATTCAGTACTTC.

The chain uses TRBV25-1 and TRBJ2-5; D is undetermined. Trimming stripped 4 bases from V and 0 bases from J, with 15 bases between. Germline V gene data show CDR1 as MGHDK and CDR2 as SYGVNS. The length of the CDR3 is 16 residues. For the CDR3, the DNA is TGTGCCAGCAGTGGGTTTGAAGGCAGGTACCAAGAGACCCAGTACTTC. Translation gives CASSGFEGRYQETQYF.

J is TRBJ2-6 and V is TRBV19, with D possibly TRBD1 on 5 matching bases. Trimming took 4 bases from V and 0 from J, leaving 10 bases between them. The CDR3 extends over 16 amino acids. Germline loops: CDR1 LNHDA, CDR2 SQIVND (reference sequence). The CDR3: CASSTGFTSGANVLTF. CDR3 nucleotide sequence: TGTGCCAGTAGTACAGGGTTTACCTCTGGGGCCAACGTCCTGACTTTC. The variable domain in full, completed from reference TRBV19 and TRBJ2-6, reads DGGITQSPKYLFRKEGQNVTLSCEQNLNHDAMYWYRQDPGQGLRLIYYSQIVNDFQKGDIAEGYSVSREKKESFPLTVTSAQKNPTAFYLCASSTGFTSGANVLTFGAGSRLTVL.

The chain links TRBV27 to TRBJ2-7, with D hard to call. The germline V gene encodes CDR1 MNHEY and CDR2 SMNVEV (reference sequence). The CDR3 runs to 13 residues. Between the trimmed V and J ends, which lost 5 bases and 1 base, there was a span of 9 bases. Here the CDR3 reads CASSPNLSYEQYF. The DNA for the CDR3 is TGTGCCAGCAGTCCAAATTTGTCCTACGAGCAGTACTTC.